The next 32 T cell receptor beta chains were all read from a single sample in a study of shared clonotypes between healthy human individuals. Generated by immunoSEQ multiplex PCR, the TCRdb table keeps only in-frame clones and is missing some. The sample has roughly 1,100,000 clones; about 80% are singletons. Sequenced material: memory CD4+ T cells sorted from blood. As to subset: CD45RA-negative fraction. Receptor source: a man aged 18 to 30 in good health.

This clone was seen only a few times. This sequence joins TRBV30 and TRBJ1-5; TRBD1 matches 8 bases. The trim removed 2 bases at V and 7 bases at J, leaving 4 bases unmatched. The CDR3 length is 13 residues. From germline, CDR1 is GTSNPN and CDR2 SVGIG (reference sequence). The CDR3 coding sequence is TGTGCCTGGAGTCTAGACAGGGGACAGCCCCAGCATTTT. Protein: CAWSLDRGQPQHF.

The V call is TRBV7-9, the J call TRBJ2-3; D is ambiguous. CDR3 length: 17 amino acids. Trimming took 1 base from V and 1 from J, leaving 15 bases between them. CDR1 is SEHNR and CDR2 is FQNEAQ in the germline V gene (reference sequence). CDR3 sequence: CASSLGDWLSGTDTQYF. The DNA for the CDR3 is TGTGCCAGCAGCTTAGGAGACTGGCTTTCTGGCACAGATACGCAGTATTTT.

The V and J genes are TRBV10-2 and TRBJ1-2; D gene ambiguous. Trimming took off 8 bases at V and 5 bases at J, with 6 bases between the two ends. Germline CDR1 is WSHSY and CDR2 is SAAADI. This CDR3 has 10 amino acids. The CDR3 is CASGVYGYTF. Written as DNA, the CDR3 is TGCGCCAGCGGGGTGTATGGCTACACCTTC.

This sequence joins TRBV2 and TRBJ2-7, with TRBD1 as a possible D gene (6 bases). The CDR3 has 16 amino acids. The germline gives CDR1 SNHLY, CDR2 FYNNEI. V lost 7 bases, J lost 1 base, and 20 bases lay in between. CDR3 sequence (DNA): TGTGCCAGCACCAACCAGGGGTACGCTTCGTCCTACGAGCAGTACTTC. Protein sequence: CASTNQGYASSYEQYF.

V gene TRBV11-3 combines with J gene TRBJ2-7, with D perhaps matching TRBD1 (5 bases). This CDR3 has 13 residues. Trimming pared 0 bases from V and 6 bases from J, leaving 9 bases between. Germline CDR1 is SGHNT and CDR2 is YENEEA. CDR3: CASSLDGTGEQYF. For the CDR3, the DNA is TGTGCCAGCAGCTTAGATGGAACAGGCGAGCAGTACTTC.

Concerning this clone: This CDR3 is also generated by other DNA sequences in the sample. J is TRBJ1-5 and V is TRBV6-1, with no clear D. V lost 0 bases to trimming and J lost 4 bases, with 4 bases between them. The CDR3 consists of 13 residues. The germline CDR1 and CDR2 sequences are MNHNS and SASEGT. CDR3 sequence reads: CASSEASNQPQHF. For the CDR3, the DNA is TGTGCCAGCAGTGAAGCGTCGAATCAGCCCCAGCATTTT.

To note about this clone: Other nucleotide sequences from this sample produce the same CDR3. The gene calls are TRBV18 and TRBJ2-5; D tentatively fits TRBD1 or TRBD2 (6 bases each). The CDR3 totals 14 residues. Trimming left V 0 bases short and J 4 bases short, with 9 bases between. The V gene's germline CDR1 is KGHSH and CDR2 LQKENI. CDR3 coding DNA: TGTGCCAGCTCACCACCTGGGGGGCTAGAGACCCAGTACTTC. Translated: CASSPPGGLETQYF.

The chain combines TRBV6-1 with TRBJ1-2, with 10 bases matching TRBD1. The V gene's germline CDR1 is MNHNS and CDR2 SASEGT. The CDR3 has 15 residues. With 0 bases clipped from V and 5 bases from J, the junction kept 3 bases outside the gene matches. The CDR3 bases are TGTGCCAGCAGTGAAGCTGGACAGGGGGTTTATGGCTACACCTTC. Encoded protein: CASSEAGQGVYGYTF.

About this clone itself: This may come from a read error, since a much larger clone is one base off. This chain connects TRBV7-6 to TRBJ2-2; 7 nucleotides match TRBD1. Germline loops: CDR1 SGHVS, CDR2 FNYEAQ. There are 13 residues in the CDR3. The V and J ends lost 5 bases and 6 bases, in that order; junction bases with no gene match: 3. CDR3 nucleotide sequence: TGTGCCAGCAGCCCCCAGGGGGCCGGGGAGCTGTTTTTT. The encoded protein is CASSPQGAGELFF.

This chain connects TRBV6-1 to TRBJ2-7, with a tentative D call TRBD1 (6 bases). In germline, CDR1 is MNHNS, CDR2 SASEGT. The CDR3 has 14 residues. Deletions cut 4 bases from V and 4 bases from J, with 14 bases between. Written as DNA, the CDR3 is TGTGCCAGCAGTGCCGGGACAACTCCTTACGAGCAGTACTTC. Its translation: CASSAGTTPYEQYF.

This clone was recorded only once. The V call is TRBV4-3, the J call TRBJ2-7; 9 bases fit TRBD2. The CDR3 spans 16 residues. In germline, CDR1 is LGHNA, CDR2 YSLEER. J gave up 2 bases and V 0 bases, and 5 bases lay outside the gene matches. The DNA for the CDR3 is TGCGCCAGCAGCCAAGAGTGGGGCGGGAGGGCCTACGAGCAGTACTTC. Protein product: CASSQEWGGRAYEQYF.

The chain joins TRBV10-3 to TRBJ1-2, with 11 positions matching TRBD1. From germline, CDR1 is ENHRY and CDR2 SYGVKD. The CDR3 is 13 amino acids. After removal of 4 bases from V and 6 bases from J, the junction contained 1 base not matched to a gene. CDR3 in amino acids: CAISGTGGHGYTF. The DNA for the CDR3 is TGTGCCATCAGTGGGACAGGGGGCCATGGCTACACCTTC.

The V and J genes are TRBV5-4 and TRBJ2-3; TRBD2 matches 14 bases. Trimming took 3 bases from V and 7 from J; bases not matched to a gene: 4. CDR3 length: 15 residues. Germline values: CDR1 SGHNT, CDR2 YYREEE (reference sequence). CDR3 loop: CASSSGTSGGNTQYF. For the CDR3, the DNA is TGTGCCAGCAGCTCAGGGACTAGCGGGGGAAATACGCAGTATTTT.

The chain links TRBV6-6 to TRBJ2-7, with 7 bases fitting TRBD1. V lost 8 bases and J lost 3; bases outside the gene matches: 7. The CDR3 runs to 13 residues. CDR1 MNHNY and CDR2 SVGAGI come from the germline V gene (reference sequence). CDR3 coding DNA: TGTGCCAGCCAACCGGGACAGAACTACGAGCAGTACTTC. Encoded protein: CASQPGQNYEQYF.

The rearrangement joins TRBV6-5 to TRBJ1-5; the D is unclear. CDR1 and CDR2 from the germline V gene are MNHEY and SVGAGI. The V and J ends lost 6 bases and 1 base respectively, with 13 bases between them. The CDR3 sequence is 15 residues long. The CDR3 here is CASSPAGRSNQPQHF. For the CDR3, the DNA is TGTGCCAGCAGCCCGGCTGGGCGAAGCAATCAGCCCCAGCATTTT.

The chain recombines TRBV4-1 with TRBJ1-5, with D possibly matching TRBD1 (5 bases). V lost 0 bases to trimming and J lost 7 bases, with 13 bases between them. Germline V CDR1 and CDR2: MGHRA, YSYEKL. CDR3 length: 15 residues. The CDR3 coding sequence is TGCGCCAGCAGCCAAGATCTGTGGGGGGACCAGCCCCAGCATTTT. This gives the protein CASSQDLWGDQPQHF.

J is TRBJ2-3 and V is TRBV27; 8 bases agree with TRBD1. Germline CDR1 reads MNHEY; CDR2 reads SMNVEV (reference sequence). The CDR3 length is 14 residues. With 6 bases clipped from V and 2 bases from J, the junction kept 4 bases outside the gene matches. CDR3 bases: TGTGCCAGCAGCCGGACAGGGATCACAGATACGCAGTATTTT. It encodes CASSRTGITDTQYF.

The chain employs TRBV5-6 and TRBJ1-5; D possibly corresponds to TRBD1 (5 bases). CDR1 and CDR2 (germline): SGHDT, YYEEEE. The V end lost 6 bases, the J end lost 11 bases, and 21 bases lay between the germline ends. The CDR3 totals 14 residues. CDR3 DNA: TGTGCCAGCATCCGGTGGGGGGAAGTAATAGCCCAGCATTTT. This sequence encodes CASIRWGEVIAQHF.

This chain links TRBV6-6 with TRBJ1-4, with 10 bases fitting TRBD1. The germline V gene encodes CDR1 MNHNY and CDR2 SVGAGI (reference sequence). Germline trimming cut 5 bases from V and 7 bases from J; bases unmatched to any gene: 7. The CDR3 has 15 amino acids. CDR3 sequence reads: CASSVPGQGSEKLFF. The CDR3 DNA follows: TGTGCCAGCAGTGTCCCGGGACAGGGGAGTGAAAAACTGTTTTTT.

The CDR3 DNA sequence: TGCGCCAGCAGCCAAGTCGAGGCAGGGGGCTATGGCTACACCTTC. Amino acid sequence: CASSQVEAGGYGYTF. The chain employs TRBV4-3 and TRBJ1-2; TRBD1 matches at 7 bases. Germline lookup yields CDR1 LGHNA and CDR2 YSLEER. The CDR3 has 15 amino acids. With 1 base clipped from V and 4 bases from J, the junction kept 6 bases outside the gene matches.

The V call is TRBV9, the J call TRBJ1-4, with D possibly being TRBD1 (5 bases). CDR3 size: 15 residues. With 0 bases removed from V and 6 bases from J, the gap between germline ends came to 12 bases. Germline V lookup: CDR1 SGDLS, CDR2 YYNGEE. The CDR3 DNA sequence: TGTGCCAGCAGCGTAGGATCGGGGACTTATGAAAAACTGTTTTTT. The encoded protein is CASSVGSGTYEKLFF.

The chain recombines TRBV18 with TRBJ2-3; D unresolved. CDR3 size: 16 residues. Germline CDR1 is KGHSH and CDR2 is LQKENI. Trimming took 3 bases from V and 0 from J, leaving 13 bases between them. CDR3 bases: TGTGCCAGCTCACCCAATCTAGACTGGAGCACAGATACGCAGTATTTT. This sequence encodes CASSPNLDWSTDTQYF.

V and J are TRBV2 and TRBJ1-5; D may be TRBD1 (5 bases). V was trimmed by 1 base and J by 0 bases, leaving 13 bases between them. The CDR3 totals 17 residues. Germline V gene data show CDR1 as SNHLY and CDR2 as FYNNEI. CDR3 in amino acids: CASSEGRGGYSNQPQHF. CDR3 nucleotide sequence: TGTGCCAGCAGTGAAGGAAGGGGTGGATATAGCAATCAGCCCCAGCATTTT. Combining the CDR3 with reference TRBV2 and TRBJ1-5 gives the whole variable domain EPEVTQTPSHQVTQMGQEVILRCVPISNHLYFYWYRQILGQKVEFLVSFYNNEISEKSEIFDDQFSVERPDGSNFTLKIRSTKLEDSAMYFCASSEGRGGYSNQPQHFGDGTRLSIL.

CDR3 region: CAIKRDRTTYEQYF. CDR3 DNA: TGTGCCATAAAAAGGGACAGGACGACCTACGAGCAGTACTTC. The gene calls are TRBV6-1 and TRBJ2-7; 8 bases line up with TRBD1. Germline V gives CDR1 MNHNS, CDR2 SASEGT. The CDR3 is 14 amino acids. V shed 10 bases, J shed 2 bases, and the junction held 10 bases outside the gene matches.

DNA for the CDR3: TGTGCCAGCAGCTTAGTCGGGCGAGCAGCGGGAGGTAGAGATACGCAGTATTTT. Amino acids: CASSLVGRAAGGRDTQYF. The chain links TRBV7-2 to TRBJ2-3; TRBD2 agrees at 9 bases. The CDR3 spans 18 residues. Germline loops: CDR1 SGHTA, CDR2 FQGNSA. V gave up 1 base and J gave up 5 bases; unmatched junction bases: 13.

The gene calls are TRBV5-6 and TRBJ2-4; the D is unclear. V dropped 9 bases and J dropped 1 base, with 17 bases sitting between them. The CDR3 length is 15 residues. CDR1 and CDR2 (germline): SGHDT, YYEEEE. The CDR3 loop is CATKTAKAAKNIQYF. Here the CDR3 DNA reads TGTGCCACAAAGACCGCGAAGGCGGCCAAAAACATTCAGTACTTC.

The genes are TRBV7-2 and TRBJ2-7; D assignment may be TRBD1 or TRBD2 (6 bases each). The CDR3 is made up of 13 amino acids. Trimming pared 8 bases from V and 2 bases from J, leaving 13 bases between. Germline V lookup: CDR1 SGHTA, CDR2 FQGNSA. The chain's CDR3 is CASAGGRTYEQYF. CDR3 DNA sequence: TGTGCCAGCGCCGGGGGCAGAACCTACGAGCAGTACTTC.

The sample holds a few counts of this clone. For the CDR3, the DNA is TGTGCCATCAGTGATCCCGGGACACAGAACACTGAAGCTTTCTTT. Protein product: CAISDPGTQNTEAFF. The chain has TRBV10-3 and TRBJ1-1; D is perhaps TRBD1 (6 bases). Germline V CDR1 and CDR2: ENHRY, SYGVKD. The ends were cut back, 3 bases at V and 1 base at J, with 12 bases in the middle. This CDR3 contains 15 residues.

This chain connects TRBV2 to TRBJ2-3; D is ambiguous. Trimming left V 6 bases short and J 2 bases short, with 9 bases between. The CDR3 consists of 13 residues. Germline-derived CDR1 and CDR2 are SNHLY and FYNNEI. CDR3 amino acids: CASSTGYTDTQYF. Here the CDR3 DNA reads TGTGCCAGCAGCACCGGTTACACAGATACGCAGTATTTT.

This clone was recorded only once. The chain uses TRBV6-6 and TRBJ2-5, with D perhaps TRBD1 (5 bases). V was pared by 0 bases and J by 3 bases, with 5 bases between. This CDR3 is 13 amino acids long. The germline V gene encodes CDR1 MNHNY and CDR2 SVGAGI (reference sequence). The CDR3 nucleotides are TGTGCCAGCAGTTACTCAGGGGAAGAGACCCAGTACTTC. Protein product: CASSYSGEETQYF.

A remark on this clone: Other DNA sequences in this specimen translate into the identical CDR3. CDR3 in DNA: TGTGCCAGCAGTTTGACAGAGAACTATGGCTACACCTTC. This translates into CASSLTENYGYTF. J is TRBJ1-2 and V is TRBV5-5; D is perhaps TRBD1 (5 bases). CDR3 length equals 13 residues. Germline CDR1 SGHKS, CDR2 YYEKEE (reference sequence). V was pared by 5 bases and J by 2 bases, with 10 bases between.

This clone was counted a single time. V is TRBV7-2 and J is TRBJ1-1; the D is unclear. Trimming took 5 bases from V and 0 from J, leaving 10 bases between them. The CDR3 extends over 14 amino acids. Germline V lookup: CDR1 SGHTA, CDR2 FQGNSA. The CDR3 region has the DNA TGTGCCAGCAGCCCGGGTTGGGTGAACACTGAAGCTTTCTTT. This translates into CASSPGWVNTEAFF.